The rows below give T cell receptor beta chains drawn from one sample of a study of T cell changes during pregnancy in multiple sclerosis. Libraries were prepared by immunoSEQ multiplex PCR; TCRdb keeps only in-frame clonotypes and omits some of them. This sample has 95,000 to 100,000 clones, with about 90% found just once. The sample here was peripheral blood, taken in the second trimester of pregnancy. These TCRs come from a female donor with multiple sclerosis, enrolled in a pregnancy study. Each CDR3 is given with its conserved first and last residue. The order of the fields is J gene, D gene, clone size, V gene, CDR3 DNA, CDR3 protein. D genes are given only for firm matches. Clone size is shown for a subset of rows, as once, few, many or a class of expanded clone.

j_call: TRBJ2-4
d_call: TRBD2
clone_size: NA
v_call: TRBV27
cdr3_nt: TGTGCCAGCAGGGGACTAAGCGGACCTCGTTCGGGAAACATTCAGTACTTC
cdr3_aa: CASRGLSGPRSGNIQYF

j_call: TRBJ2-3
d_call: NA
clone_size: NA
v_call: TRBV7-3
cdr3_nt: TGTGCCAGCAGCTTACACACGGGTACGCAGTATTTT
cdr3_aa: CASSLHTGTQYF

j_call: TRBJ2-1
d_call: NA
clone_size: NA
v_call: TRBV7-6
cdr3_nt: TGTGCCAGCAGCTTAGAGGCGGAACCCTACAATGAGCAGTTCTTC
cdr3_aa: CASSLEAEPYNEQFF

j_call: TRBJ2-4
d_call: TRBD2
clone_size: NA
v_call: TRBV15
cdr3_nt: TGTGCCACCAGCAGAGCCTGGACTAGCGGGAGGGAAATAGCCAAAAACATTCAGTACTTC
cdr3_aa: CATSRAWTSGREIAKNIQYF

j_call: TRBJ1-4
d_call: NA
clone_size: NA
v_call: TRBV7-2
cdr3_nt: TGTGCCAGCAGCTTTCGCTTCGGGAATGAAAAACTGTTTTTT
cdr3_aa: CASSFRFGNEKLFF

j_call: TRBJ1-5
d_call: NA
clone_size: NA
v_call: TRBV7-9
cdr3_nt: TGTGCCAGCAGCTTGGCGGCCAATCAGCCCCAGCATTTT
cdr3_aa: CASSLAANQPQHF

j_call: TRBJ1-2
d_call: NA
clone_size: NA
v_call: TRBV30
cdr3_nt: TGTGCCTGGAGTCTCAACAGAGGCTACACCTTC
cdr3_aa: CAWSLNRGYTF

j_call: TRBJ2-3
d_call: TRBD2
clone_size: NA
v_call: TRBV27
cdr3_nt: TGTGCCAGCAGTTCTCTAGCGGGCACAGATACGCAGTATTTT
cdr3_aa: CASSSLAGTDTQYF

j_call: TRBJ2-5
d_call: TRBD2
clone_size: NA
v_call: TRBV6-5
cdr3_nt: TGTGCCAGCAGCGTACGGGGGGAGGGCGAGACCCAGTACTTC
cdr3_aa: CASSVRGEGETQYF

j_call: TRBJ2-1
d_call: NA
clone_size: NA
v_call: TRBV11-1
cdr3_nt: TGTGCCAGCAGCCCTTTCTCCTCCTACAATGAGCAGTTCTTC
cdr3_aa: CASSPFSSYNEQFF

j_call: TRBJ2-5
d_call: TRBD2
clone_size: NA
v_call: TRBV6-1
cdr3_nt: TGTGCCAGCAGTGCGACTAGCGGGAGGGTGGGAGAGACCCAGTACTTC
cdr3_aa: CASSATSGRVGETQYF

j_call: TRBJ2-1
d_call: NA
clone_size: NA
v_call: TRBV5-1
cdr3_nt: TGCGCCAGCAGCTTGGGGAGCTGGCAGTTCTTC
cdr3_aa: CASSLGSWQFF

j_call: TRBJ1-5
d_call: TRBD1
clone_size: NA
v_call: TRBV2
cdr3_nt: TGTGCCAGCAGTGATTACAGGGGCGAGGTAAGCAATCAGCCCCAGCATTTT
cdr3_aa: CASSDYRGEVSNQPQHF

j_call: TRBJ1-6
d_call: TRBD1
clone_size: NA
v_call: TRBV30
cdr3_nt: TGTGCCTGGACCCTGACAGGGGTTAATTCACCCCTCCACTTT
cdr3_aa: CAWTLTGVNSPLHF

j_call: TRBJ1-3
d_call: NA
clone_size: NA
v_call: TRBV28
cdr3_nt: TGTGCCAGCAGCCAAACAGGGTTCGGGGTGAACACCATATATTTT
cdr3_aa: CASSQTGFGVNTIYF

j_call: TRBJ1-1
d_call: NA
clone_size: NA
v_call: TRBV28
cdr3_nt: TGTGCCAGCAAGAAAGACAGGAGGAACACTGAAGCTTTCTTT
cdr3_aa: CASKKDRRNTEAFF

j_call: TRBJ1-2
d_call: NA
clone_size: NA
v_call: TRBV6-4
cdr3_nt: TGTGCCAGCAGTGACTCAACCTTCCGGGGTGGCTACACCTTC
cdr3_aa: CASSDSTFRGGYTF

j_call: TRBJ2-7
d_call: TRBD2
clone_size: NA
v_call: TRBV7-8
cdr3_nt: TGTGCCAGCAGCTTAGCGCTCGGGGGCACTAGCGGGGCCTTTCACGAGCAGTACTTC
cdr3_aa: CASSLALGGTSGAFHEQYF

j_call: TRBJ2-3
d_call: NA
clone_size: NA
v_call: TRBV9
cdr3_nt: TGTGCCAGCAGCGATCAGATTATCACAGATACGCAGTATTTT
cdr3_aa: CASSDQIITDTQYF

j_call: TRBJ2-1
d_call: NA
clone_size: NA
v_call: TRBV27
cdr3_nt: TGTGCCAGCGCAGATGGGGGGAGTCAAAATGAGCAGTTCTTC
cdr3_aa: CASADGGSQNEQFF

j_call: TRBJ2-7
d_call: TRBD2
clone_size: NA
v_call: TRBV7-8
cdr3_nt: TGTGCCAGCAGCAGCGGGACTCACGGGCAGTACTTC
cdr3_aa: CASSSGTHGQYF

j_call: TRBJ2-3
d_call: TRBD1
clone_size: NA
v_call: TRBV5-4
cdr3_nt: TGTGCCAGCAGCGGAATACCGGGACAGGGATCCGATACGCAGTATTTT
cdr3_aa: CASSGIPGQGSDTQYF

j_call: TRBJ2-7
d_call: NA
clone_size: NA
v_call: TRBV27
cdr3_nt: TGTGCCAGCAGTTTTAATGAGGTATCCTACGAGCAGTACTTC
cdr3_aa: CASSFNEVSYEQYF

j_call: TRBJ2-2
d_call: NA
clone_size: NA
v_call: TRBV29-1
cdr3_nt: TGCAGCGTTCACGGGACTCCCAACACCGGGGAGCTGTTTTTT
cdr3_aa: CSVHGTPNTGELFF

j_call: TRBJ2-1
d_call: TRBD2
clone_size: NA
v_call: TRBV13
cdr3_nt: TGTGCCAGCAGCTTCACTAGCGGGAGTGGTGCTGAGCAGTTCTTC
cdr3_aa: CASSFTSGSGAEQFF

j_call: TRBJ2-3
d_call: TRBD2
clone_size: NA
v_call: TRBV6-4
cdr3_nt: TGTGCCAGCAGGGAAAGCGGGAGAGATACGCAGTATTTT
cdr3_aa: CASRESGRDTQYF

j_call: TRBJ2-1
d_call: TRBD2
clone_size: NA
v_call: TRBV6-5
cdr3_nt: TGTGCCAGCAGTTACCGGACTAGCGGGAAGGCCAATGAGCAGTTCTTC
cdr3_aa: CASSYRTSGKANEQFF

j_call: TRBJ2-1
d_call: TRBD1
clone_size: NA
v_call: TRBV5-6
cdr3_nt: TGTGCCAGCAGCGACCGGGACAGGGGGAGGGCTTACAATGAGCAGTTCTTC
cdr3_aa: CASSDRDRGRAYNEQFF

j_call: TRBJ2-3
d_call: NA
clone_size: NA
v_call: TRBV15
cdr3_nt: TGTGCCACCAGCAGAGATCTTGCCAGCGGGCCCGCAGATACGCAGTATTTT
cdr3_aa: CATSRDLASGPADTQYF

j_call: TRBJ2-7
d_call: TRBD2
clone_size: NA
v_call: TRBV28
cdr3_nt: TGTGCCAGCAGTTTGTTCGGGACTAGCGGTTCCTACGAGCAGTACTTC
cdr3_aa: CASSLFGTSGSYEQYF

j_call: TRBJ2-7
d_call: TRBD2
clone_size: NA
v_call: TRBV27
cdr3_nt: TGTGCCAGCACCCTACGGGGGGGAGGCTCCTACGAGCAGTACTTC
cdr3_aa: CASTLRGGGSYEQYF

j_call: TRBJ1-5
d_call: NA
clone_size: NA
v_call: TRBV7-8
cdr3_nt: TGTGCCAGCAGCTTAGTGGGCTTTATGAGCAATCAGCCCCAGCATTTT
cdr3_aa: CASSLVGFMSNQPQHF

j_call: TRBJ2-1
d_call: TRBD2
clone_size: NA
v_call: TRBV2
cdr3_nt: TGTGCCAGCAGGACCACTAGCGGGATCCACAATGAGCAGTTCTTC
cdr3_aa: CASRTTSGIHNEQFF

j_call: TRBJ2-2
d_call: NA
clone_size: NA
v_call: TRBV28
cdr3_nt: TGTGCCAGCAGTTTGGGTACAGCTCTGGGCACCGGGGAGCTGTTTTTT
cdr3_aa: CASSLGTALGTGELFF

j_call: TRBJ2-2
d_call: TRBD1
clone_size: NA
v_call: TRBV5-8
cdr3_nt: TGTGCCAGCAGCCTAGGGGACAGGGTGTCCGGGGAGCTGTTTTTT
cdr3_aa: CASSLGDRVSGELFF

j_call: TRBJ2-1
d_call: NA
clone_size: NA
v_call: TRBV18
cdr3_nt: TGTGCCAGCTCACCCCCCAGTCGTTTTGAGCAGTTCTTC
cdr3_aa: CASSPPSRFEQFF

j_call: TRBJ2-7
d_call: TRBD2
clone_size: NA
v_call: TRBV5-1
cdr3_nt: TGCGCCAGCAGCTTGGGCCAGGAAACTAGCGGACAAACCCAAACAGCATACTACGAGCAGTACTTC
cdr3_aa: CASSLGQETSGQTQTAYYEQYF

j_call: TRBJ2-1
d_call: NA
clone_size: NA
v_call: TRBV5-1
cdr3_nt: TGCGCCAGCAGCTTGGTGACTACCTACAATGAGCAGTTCTTC
cdr3_aa: CASSLVTTYNEQFF

j_call: TRBJ1-4
d_call: TRBD1
clone_size: many
v_call: TRBV6-5
cdr3_nt: TGTGCCAGCAGTTGGACAGGGGACGGAGAAAAACTGTTTTTT
cdr3_aa: CASSWTGDGEKLFF

j_call: TRBJ2-7
d_call: NA
clone_size: NA
v_call: TRBV4-1
cdr3_nt: TGCGCCAGCAGGACTCTACCTACAACCTACGAGCAGTACTTC
cdr3_aa: CASRTLPTTYEQYF

j_call: TRBJ1-3
d_call: NA
clone_size: NA
v_call: TRBV19
cdr3_nt: TGTGCCAGCAGTCCAGACTCTGGAAACACCATATATTTT
cdr3_aa: CASSPDSGNTIYF

j_call: TRBJ2-1
d_call: NA
clone_size: NA
v_call: TRBV7-2
cdr3_nt: TGTGCCAGCAGCTTTTCAGCGGGCGGCTACAATGAGCAGTTCTTC
cdr3_aa: CASSFSAGGYNEQFF

j_call: TRBJ2-1
d_call: NA
clone_size: NA
v_call: TRBV19
cdr3_nt: TGTGCCAGTAGTAAGGGACTGGACAATGAGCAGTTCTTC
cdr3_aa: CASSKGLDNEQFF

j_call: TRBJ1-1
d_call: NA
clone_size: NA
v_call: TRBV2
cdr3_nt: TGTGCCAGCAGTGCCCCAGGCCCCGGTCGATTGAACACTGAAGCTTTCTTT
cdr3_aa: CASSAPGPGRLNTEAFF

j_call: TRBJ2-2
d_call: TRBD2
clone_size: NA
v_call: TRBV2
cdr3_nt: TGTGCCAGCAGTAGGCAAGCGGGAGGGCCAACCGGGGAGCTGTTTTTT
cdr3_aa: CASSRQAGGPTGELFF

j_call: TRBJ2-7
d_call: TRBD1
clone_size: NA
v_call: TRBV28
cdr3_nt: TGTGCCAGCAGTCCGCCTATTGGGACAGGGTCCTACGAGCAGTACTTC
cdr3_aa: CASSPPIGTGSYEQYF

j_call: TRBJ2-1
d_call: TRBD2
clone_size: NA
v_call: TRBV6-5
cdr3_nt: TGTGCCAGCAGTTCCTTAAGCGGGAGTTTCTACAATGAGCAGTTCTTC
cdr3_aa: CASSSLSGSFYNEQFF

j_call: TRBJ2-5
d_call: NA
clone_size: few
v_call: TRBV29-1
cdr3_nt: TGCAGCGTTTCCCAGGACTCGGAGACCCAGTACTTC
cdr3_aa: CSVSQDSETQYF

j_call: TRBJ1-2
d_call: NA
clone_size: NA
v_call: TRBV28
cdr3_nt: TGTGCCAGCAGTTCCCCGGGGTCGGTTTATGGCTACACCTTC
cdr3_aa: CASSSPGSVYGYTF

j_call: TRBJ2-2
d_call: NA
clone_size: NA
v_call: TRBV19
cdr3_nt: TGTGCCAGTAGTATAGGGATTAGTAGGGGCGCCAACGGGGAGCTGTTTTTT
cdr3_aa: CASSIGISRGANGELFF

j_call: TRBJ1-4
d_call: TRBD1
clone_size: NA
v_call: TRBV15
cdr3_nt: TGTGCCACCAGCAGAGATCGGGACAGGACCACGGAAAAACTGTTTTTT
cdr3_aa: CATSRDRDRTTEKLFF

j_call: TRBJ2-5
d_call: TRBD2
clone_size: NA
v_call: TRBV15
cdr3_nt: TGTGCCACCAGCAGAGATACTAGCGGGGAGACCCAGTACTTC
cdr3_aa: CATSRDTSGETQYF

j_call: TRBJ2-7
d_call: NA
clone_size: NA
v_call: TRBV27
cdr3_nt: TGTGCCAGCACTCCGACAGCGTTCCACTCCTACGAGCAGTACTTC
cdr3_aa: CASTPTAFHSYEQYF

j_call: TRBJ2-5
d_call: NA
clone_size: NA
v_call: TRBV28
cdr3_nt: TGTGCCAGCACCCTGGGACTCGGAGGAGAGACCCAGTACTTC
cdr3_aa: CASTLGLGGETQYF

j_call: TRBJ1-1
d_call: TRBD1
clone_size: NA
v_call: TRBV28
cdr3_nt: TGTGCCAGCAGTCCCAGGGGGTGGAACACTGAAGCTTTCTTT
cdr3_aa: CASSPRGWNTEAFF